Listed below are T cell receptor beta chains from one sample, sequenced in a study of OX40 agonist ivuxolimab in advanced cancers. Libraries were prepared by immunoSEQ multiplex PCR; TCRdb keeps only in-frame clonotypes and omits some of them. The repertoire consists of tens of thousands of clones, with 75% to 90% occurring once and the leading ten covering approximately 2.2%. The material sequenced was CD4+ or CD8+ T cells sorted from blood, taken in a trial of the OX40 agonist ivuxolimab. The receptors were gathered from an adult with an advanced solid tumor such as melanoma, head and neck, liver or kidney cancer. CDR3s include the opening cysteine and the closing phenylalanine or tryptophan.

J,V,CDR3
TRBJ2-7,TRBV7-3,CASSLGPSYEQYF
TRBJ2-1,TRBV2,CASRDRVTYNEQFF
TRBJ1-1,TRBV15,CATSIRQLNTEAFF
TRBJ2-3,TRBV5-6,CASSFLAGGTDTRYF
TRBJ2-3,TRBV19,CASSIELPTGGARGADTQYF
TRBJ1-5,TRBV30,CAWSRGSNQPQHF
TRBJ2-5,TRBV28,CASTWGSQETQYF
TRBJ1-6,TRBV5-4,CASSLEGQSYNSPLHF
TRBJ2-7,TRBV6-1,CASSGKGGTSDYEQYF
TRBJ2-7,TRBV5-5,CASSRTSGSYEQYF
TRBJ2-3,TRBV7-8,CASSPGQGLDTQYF
TRBJ1-2,TRBV5-4,CASSSLQTGLDGYTF
TRBJ2-5,TRBV7-9,CASSLGVPAGETQYF
TRBJ2-3,TRBV5-1,CASIGSGADTQYF
TRBJ2-5,TRBV5-8,CASSPGARALETQYF
TRBJ2-1,TRBV5-1,CASRLAGAAPNEQFF
TRBJ1-5,TRBV6-1,CAYGGGINQPQHF
TRBJ1-4,TRBV7-9,CASSLAGQGDEKLFF
TRBJ1-1,TRBV28,CASIGQGAVHTEAFF
TRBJ2-6,TRBV28,CASSIPRGQSGANVLTF
TRBJ1-1,TRBV9,CASSVVSTTEAFF
TRBJ1-5,TRBV6-1,CASSKGRDGNQPQHF
TRBJ2-2,TRBV10-3,CAISESRTGLAGELFF
TRBJ2-1,TRBV10-1,CASAHSGGSYNEQFF
TRBJ1-2,TRBV11-2,CASSLEGSGGGGYTF
TRBJ1-2,TRBV30,CAWSSGGYGYTF
TRBJ2-2,TRBV6-1,CASRRDSTGELFF
TRBJ2-1,TRBV5-5,CASSRDSLNEQFF